This T cell receptor (beta chain) was documented in a study of human T cells and chemical hapten exposure. Time point here: patch test 3, about 24 weeks after DPC sensitization. As for treatment: therapeutic diphenylcyclopropenone sensitization with weekly scalp DPC. TCRdb redid the calling of the RACE reads with MiXCR, one entry per CDR3 protein. The table shows more than 95,000 distinct CDR3 sequences, with under 40% occurring only once. The CDR3 contains 13 residues. V gave up 5 bases and J gave up 5 bases; unmatched junction bases: 7. Germline V gives CDR1 SGHRS, CDR2 YFSETQ. This TCR was recovered from a middle-aged man with alopecia areata. Some clones in this sample may be carry-over from other donors' samples. The genes are TRBV5-1 and TRBJ2-7; 7 bases fit TRBD2. Source: whole blood, taken in connection with sensitization to the hapten diphenylcyclopropenone (DPC). The CDR3 region has the DNA TGCGCCAGCAGTTCTGGGGGGGGGGACGAGCAGTACTTC. Its protein is CASSSGGGDEQYF.